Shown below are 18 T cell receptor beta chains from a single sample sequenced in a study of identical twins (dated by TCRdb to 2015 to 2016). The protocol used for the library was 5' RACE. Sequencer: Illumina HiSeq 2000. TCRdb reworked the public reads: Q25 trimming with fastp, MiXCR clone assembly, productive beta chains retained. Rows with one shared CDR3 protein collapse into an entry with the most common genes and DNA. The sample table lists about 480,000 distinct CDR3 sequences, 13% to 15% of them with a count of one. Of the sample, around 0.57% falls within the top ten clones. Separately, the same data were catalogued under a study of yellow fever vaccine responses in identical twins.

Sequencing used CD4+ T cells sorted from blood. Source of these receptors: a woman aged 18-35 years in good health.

The CDR3 reads CSARDGRTGDTGELFF. CDR3 DNA sequence: TGCAGTGCTAGAGACGGGAGGACAGGAGACACCGGGGAGCTGTTTTTT. The chain combines TRBV20-1 with TRBJ2-2; either TRBD1 or TRBD2 may fit D (7 bases each). This CDR3 has 16 residues. Trimming removed 0 bases from V and 3 bases from J, with 14 bases in between. The germline V gene encodes CDR1 DFQATT and CDR2 SNEGSKA (reference sequence).

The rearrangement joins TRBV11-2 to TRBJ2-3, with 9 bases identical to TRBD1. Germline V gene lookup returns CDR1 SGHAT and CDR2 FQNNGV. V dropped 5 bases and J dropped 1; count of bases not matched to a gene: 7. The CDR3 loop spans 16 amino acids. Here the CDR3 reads CASSTGQGRGTDTQYF. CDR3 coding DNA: TGTGCCAGCAGCACGGGACAGGGTAGGGGCACAGATACGCAGTATTTT.

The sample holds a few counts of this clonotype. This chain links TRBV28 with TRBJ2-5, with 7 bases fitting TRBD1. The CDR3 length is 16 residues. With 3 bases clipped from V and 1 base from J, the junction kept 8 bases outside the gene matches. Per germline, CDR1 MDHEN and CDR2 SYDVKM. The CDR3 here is CASSFGVRDSQETQYF. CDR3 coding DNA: TGTGCCAGCAGTTTTGGGGTTAGGGACAGCCAAGAGACCCAGTACTTC.

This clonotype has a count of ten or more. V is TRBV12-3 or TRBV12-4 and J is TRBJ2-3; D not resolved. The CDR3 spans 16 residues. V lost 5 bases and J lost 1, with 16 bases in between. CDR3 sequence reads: CASSAPPGWGTDTQYF. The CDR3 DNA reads TGTGCCAGCAGTGCCCCCCCAGGATGGGGCACAGATACGCAGTATTTT.

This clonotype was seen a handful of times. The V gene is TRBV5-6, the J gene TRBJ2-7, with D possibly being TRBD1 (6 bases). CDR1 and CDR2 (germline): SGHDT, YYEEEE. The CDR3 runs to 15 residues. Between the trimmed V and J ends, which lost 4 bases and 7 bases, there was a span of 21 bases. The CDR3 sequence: CASSQKLRGQFEQYF. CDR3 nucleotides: TGTGCCAGCAGCCAAAAACTCCGAGGACAGTTTGAGCAGTACTTC.

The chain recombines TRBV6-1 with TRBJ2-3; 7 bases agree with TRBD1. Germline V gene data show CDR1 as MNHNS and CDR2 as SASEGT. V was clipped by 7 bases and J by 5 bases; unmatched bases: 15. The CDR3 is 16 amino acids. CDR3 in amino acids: CASKGAGVSRLDTQYF. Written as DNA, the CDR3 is TGTGCCAGCAAGGGGGCAGGGGTCTCCCGGTTAGATACGCAGTATTTT.

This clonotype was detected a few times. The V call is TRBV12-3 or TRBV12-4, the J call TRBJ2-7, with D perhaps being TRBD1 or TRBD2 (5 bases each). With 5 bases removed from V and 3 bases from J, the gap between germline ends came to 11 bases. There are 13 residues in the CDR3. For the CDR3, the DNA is TGTGCCAGCAGTAGACAGCGGTACTACGAGCAGTACTTC. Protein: CASSRQRYYEQYF.

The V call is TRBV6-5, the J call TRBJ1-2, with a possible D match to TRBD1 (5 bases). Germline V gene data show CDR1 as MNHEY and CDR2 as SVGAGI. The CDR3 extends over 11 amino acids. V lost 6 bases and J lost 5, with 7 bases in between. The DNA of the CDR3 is TGTGCCAGCAGAGGACAATATGGCTACACCTTC. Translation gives CASRGQYGYTF.

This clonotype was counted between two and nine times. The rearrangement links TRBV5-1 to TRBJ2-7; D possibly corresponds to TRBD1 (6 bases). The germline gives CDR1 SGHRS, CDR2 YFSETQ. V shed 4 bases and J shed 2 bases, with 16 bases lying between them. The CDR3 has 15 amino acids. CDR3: CASSRGGAGPYEQYF. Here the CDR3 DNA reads TGCGCCAGCAGCAGAGGGGGAGCAGGGCCCTACGAGCAGTACTTC.

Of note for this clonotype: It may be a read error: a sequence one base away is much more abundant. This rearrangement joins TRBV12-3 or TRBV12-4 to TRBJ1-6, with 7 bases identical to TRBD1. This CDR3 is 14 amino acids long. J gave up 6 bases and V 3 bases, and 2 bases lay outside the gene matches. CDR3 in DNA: TGTGCCAGCAGTTTGGGACAGATTAATTCACCCCTCCACTTT. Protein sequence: CASSLGQINSPLHF.

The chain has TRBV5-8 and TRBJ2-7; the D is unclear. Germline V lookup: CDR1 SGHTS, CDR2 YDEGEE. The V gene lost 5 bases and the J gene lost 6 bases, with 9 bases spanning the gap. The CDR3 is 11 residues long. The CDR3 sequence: CASRNVGEQYF. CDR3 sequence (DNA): TGTGCCAGCAGGAATGTAGGCGAGCAGTACTTC.

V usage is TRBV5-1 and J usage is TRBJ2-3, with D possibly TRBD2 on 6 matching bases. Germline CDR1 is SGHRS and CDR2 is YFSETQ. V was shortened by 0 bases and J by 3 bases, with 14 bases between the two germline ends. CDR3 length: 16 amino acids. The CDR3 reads CASSLARRGLTDTQYF. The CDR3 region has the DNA TGCGCCAGCAGCTTGGCCCGGCGGGGTCTAACAGATACGCAGTATTTT.

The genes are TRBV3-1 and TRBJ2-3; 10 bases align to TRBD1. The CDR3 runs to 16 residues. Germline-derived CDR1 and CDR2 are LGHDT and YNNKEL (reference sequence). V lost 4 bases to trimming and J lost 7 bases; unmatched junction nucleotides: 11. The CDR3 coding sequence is TGTGCCAGCAGCCTGACCCCCGGACAGGGGGGAAATACGCAGTATTTT. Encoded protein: CASSLTPGQGGNTQYF.

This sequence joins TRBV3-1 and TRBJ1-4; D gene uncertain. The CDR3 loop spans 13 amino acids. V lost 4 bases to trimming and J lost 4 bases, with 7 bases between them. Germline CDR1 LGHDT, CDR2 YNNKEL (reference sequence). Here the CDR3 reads CASSLIVNEKLFF. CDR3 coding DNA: TGTGCCAGCAGCCTCATCGTTAATGAAAAACTGTTTTTT.

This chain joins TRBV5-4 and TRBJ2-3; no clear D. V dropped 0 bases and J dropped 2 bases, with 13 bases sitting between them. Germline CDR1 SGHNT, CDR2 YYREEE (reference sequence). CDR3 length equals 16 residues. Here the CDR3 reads CASSLGRRQDTDTQYF. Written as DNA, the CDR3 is TGTGCCAGCAGCTTGGGGCGGCGCCAGGACACAGATACGCAGTATTTT.

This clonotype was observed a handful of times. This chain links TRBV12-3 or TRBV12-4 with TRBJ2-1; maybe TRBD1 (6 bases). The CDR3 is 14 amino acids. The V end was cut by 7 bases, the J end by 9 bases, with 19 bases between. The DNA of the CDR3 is TGTGCCAGCAACCCCCTTGTGGGGGCGGGTGAGCAGTTCTTC. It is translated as CASNPLVGAGEQFF.

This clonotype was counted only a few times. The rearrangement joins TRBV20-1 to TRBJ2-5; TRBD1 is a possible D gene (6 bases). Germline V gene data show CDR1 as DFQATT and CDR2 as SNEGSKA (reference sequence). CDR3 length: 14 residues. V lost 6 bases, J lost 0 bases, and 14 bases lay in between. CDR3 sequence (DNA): TGCAGTGCACGTGGGACACCGTACCAAGAGACCCAGTACTTC. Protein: CSARGTPYQETQYF.

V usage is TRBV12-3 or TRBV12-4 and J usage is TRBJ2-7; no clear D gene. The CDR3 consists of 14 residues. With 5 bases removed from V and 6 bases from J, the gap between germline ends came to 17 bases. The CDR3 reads CASSPDLYQSEQYF. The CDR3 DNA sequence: TGTGCCAGCAGTCCGGACCTATACCAGAGCGAGCAGTACTTC.